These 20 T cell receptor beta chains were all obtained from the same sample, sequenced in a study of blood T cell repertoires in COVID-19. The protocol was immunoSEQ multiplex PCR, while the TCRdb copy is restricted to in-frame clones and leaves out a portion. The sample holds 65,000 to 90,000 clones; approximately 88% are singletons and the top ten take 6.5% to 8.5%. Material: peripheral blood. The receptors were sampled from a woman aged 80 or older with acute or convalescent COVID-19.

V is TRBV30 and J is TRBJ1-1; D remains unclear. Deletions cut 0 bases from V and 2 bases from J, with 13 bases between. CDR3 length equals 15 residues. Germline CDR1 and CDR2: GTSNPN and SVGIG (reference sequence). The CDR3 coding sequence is TGTGCCTGGAGTGTACTGGGCTGGGCAAACACTGAAGCTTTCTTT. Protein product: CAWSVLGWANTEAFF.

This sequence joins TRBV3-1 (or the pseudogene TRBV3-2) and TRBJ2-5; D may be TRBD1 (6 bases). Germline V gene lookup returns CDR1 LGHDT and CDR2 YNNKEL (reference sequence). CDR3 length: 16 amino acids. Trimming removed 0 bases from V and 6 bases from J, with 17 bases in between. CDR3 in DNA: TGTGCCAGCAGCCAAGAGGTCGGGACAATCCGACAGACCCAGTACTTC. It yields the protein CASSQEVGTIRQTQYF.

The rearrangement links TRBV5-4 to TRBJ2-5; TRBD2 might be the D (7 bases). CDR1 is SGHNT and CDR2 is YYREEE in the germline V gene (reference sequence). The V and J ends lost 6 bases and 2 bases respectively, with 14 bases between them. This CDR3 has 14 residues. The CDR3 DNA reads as TGTGCCAGCAATCGGGGAGGGGGGCAAGAGACCCAGTACTTC. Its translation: CASNRGGGQETQYF.

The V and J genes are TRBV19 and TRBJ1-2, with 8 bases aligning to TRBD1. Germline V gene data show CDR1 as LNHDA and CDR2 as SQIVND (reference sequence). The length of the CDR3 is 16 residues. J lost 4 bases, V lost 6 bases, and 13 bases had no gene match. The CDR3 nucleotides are TGTGCCAGTAGCCCGTTGGCAGGGGGCGGTAGCTATGGCTACACCTTC. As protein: CASSPLAGGGSYGYTF.

CDR3 DNA sequence: TGCGCCAGCAGCTTGGGACAGGGGATCGGGGAGCTGTTTTTT. Translating gives CASSLGQGIGELFF. The chain links TRBV5-1 to TRBJ2-2, with 8 bases fitting TRBD1. The CDR3 extends over 14 amino acids. Germline V gene sequence: CDR1 SGHRS, CDR2 YFSETQ. V gave up 0 bases and J gave up 7 bases; unmatched junction bases: 2.

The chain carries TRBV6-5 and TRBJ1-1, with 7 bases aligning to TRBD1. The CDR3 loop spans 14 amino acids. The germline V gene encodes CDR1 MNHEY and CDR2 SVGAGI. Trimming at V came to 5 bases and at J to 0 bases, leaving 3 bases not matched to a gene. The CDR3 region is CASSLGQVNTEAFF. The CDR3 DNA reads TGTGCCAGCAGTCTCGGACAGGTGAACACTGAAGCTTTCTTT.

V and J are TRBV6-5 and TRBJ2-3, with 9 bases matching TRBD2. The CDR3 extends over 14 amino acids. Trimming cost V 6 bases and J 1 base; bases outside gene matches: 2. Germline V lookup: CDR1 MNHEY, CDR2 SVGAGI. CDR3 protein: CASSKRGGTDTQYF. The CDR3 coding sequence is TGTGCCAGCAGCAAGCGGGGGGGCACAGATACGCAGTATTTT.

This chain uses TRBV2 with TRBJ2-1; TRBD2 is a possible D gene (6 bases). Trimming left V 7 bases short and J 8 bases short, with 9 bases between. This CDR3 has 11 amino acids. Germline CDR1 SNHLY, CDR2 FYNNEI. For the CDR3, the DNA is TGTGCCAGCACGGAGGGATATGAGCAGTTCTTC. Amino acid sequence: CASTEGYEQFF.

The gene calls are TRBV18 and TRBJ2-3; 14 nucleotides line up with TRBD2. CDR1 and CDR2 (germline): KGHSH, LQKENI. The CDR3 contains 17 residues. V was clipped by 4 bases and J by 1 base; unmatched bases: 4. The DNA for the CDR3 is TGTGCCAGCTCACAGGGGACTAGCGGGAGCCGCACAGATACGCAGTATTTT. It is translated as CASSQGTSGSRTDTQYF. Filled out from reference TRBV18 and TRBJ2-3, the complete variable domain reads NAGVMQNPRHLVRRRGQEARLRCSPMKGHSHVYWYRQLPEEGLKFMVYLQKENIIDESGMPKERFSAEFPKEGPSILRIQQVVRGDSAAYFCASSQGTSGSRTDTQYFGPGTRLTVL.

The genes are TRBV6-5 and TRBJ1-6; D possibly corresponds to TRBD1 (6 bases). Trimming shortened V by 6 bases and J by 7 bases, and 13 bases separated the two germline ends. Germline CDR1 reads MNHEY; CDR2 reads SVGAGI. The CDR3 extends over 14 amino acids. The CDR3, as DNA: TGTGCCAGCAGGACGGGGGGCAGGAATTCACCCCTCCACTTT. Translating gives CASRTGGRNSPLHF.

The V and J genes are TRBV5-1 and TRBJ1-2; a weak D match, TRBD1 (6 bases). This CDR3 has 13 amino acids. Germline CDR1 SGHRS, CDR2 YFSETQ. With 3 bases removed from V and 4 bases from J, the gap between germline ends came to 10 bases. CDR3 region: CASSWGHSYGYTF. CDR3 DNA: TGCGCCAGCAGCTGGGGACACAGCTATGGCTACACCTTC.

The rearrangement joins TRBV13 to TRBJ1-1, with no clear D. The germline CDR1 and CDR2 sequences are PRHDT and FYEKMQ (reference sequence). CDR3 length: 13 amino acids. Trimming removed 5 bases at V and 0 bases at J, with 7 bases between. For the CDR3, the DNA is TGTGCCAGCAGCGCCGACATGAACACTGAAGCTTTCTTT. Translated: CASSADMNTEAFF.

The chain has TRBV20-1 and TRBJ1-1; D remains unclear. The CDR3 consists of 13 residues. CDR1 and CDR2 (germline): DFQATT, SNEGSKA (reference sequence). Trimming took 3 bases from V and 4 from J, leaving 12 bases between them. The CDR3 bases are TGCAGTGCTAGTAGACAAACGATCACTGAAGCTTTCTTT. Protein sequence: CSASRQTITEAFF.

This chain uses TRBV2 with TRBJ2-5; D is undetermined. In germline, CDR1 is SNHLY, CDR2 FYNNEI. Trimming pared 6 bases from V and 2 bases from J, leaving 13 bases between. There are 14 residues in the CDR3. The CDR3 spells CASRMWAPQETQYF. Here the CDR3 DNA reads TGTGCCAGCAGAATGTGGGCACCTCAAGAGACCCAGTACTTC.

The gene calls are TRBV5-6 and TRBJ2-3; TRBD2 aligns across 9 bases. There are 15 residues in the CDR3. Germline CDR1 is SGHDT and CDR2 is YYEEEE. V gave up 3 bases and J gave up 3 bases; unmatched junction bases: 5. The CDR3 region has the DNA TGTGCCAGCAGCTCCCCCAGCGGGGGGACAGATACGCAGTATTTT. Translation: CASSSPSGGTDTQYF.

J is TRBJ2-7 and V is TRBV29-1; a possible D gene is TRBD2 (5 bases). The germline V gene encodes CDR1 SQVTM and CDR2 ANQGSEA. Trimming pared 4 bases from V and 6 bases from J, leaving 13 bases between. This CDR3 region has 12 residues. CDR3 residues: CSVAKSGVEQYF. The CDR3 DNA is TGCAGCGTTGCGAAGTCCGGGGTCGAGCAGTACTTC.

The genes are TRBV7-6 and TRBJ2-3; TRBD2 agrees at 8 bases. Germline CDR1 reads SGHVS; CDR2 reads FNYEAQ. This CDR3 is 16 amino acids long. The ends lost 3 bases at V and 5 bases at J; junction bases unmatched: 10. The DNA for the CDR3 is TGTGCCAGCAGCTTTGGGGGAGCGGGAGCGGGAGATACGCAGTATTTT. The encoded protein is CASSFGGAGAGDTQYF.

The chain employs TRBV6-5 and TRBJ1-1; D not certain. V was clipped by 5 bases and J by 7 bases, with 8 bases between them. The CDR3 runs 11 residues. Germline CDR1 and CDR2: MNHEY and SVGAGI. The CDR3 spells CASSTVLEAFF. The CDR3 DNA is TGTGCCAGCAGTACAGTCCTTGAAGCTTTCTTT.

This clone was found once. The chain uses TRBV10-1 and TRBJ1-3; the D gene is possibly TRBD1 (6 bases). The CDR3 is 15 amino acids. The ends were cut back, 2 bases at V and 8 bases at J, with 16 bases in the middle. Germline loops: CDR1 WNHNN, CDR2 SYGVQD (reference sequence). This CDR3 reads CASSETARGLDTIYF. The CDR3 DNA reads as TGCGCCAGCAGTGAGACAGCCAGGGGTCTGGACACCATATATTTT.

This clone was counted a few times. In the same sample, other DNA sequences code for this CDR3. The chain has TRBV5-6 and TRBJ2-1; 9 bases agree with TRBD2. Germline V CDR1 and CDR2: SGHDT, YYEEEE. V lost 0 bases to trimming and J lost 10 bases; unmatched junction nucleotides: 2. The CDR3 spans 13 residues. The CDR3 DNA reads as TGTGCCAGCAGCTTGGGGCTAGCGGGAGAGCAGTTCTTC. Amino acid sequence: CASSLGLAGEQFF.